A selection of T cell receptor beta chains follows, all from one sample in a study of cytomegalovirus exposure and HLA in healthy donors. The assay was immunoSEQ multiplex PCR, and TCRdb's table has in-frame clones only and misses some. This sample has 90,000 to 140,000 clones, with around 85% found just once. The sample consisted of PBMCs. The origin of the receptors is a man aged 25 to 40 in good health and CMV-seropositive. The CDR3 runs from the conserved cysteine through the conserved F or W. The D gene is left open where the match is weak. The size field is filled for only some rows; it gives once, few, many or a size class.

cdr3_nt | cdr3_aa | j_call | d_call | clone_size | v_call
TGTGCCAGCAGCCAGGCATACACCGGGGAGCTGTTTTTT | CASSQAYTGELFF | TRBJ2-2 | - | few | TRBV14
TGTGCCAGCAGTTACCAAGGGGGGCCCCAGCATTTT | CASSYQGGPQHF | TRBJ1-5 | - | once | TRBV6-6
TGCGCCAGCAGCCGAGCAACGGTAACCCTGGGTACGATAGACAAAGAGACCCAGTACTTC | CASSRATVTLGTIDKETQYF | TRBJ2-5 | - | once | TRBV4-1
TGTGCCAGCATCGCCAGGGGGACTTACAATGAGCAGTTCTTC | CASIARGTYNEQFF | TRBJ2-1 | - | few | TRBV2
TGCGCCAGCAGCCGGGACAGCCATCTCGGCGAGCAGTACTTC | CASSRDSHLGEQYF | TRBJ2-7 | TRBD1 | - | TRBV5-1
TGCGCCAGCAGCCTCCGGGACTCGCCGACCGGCTACACCTTC | CASSLRDSPTGYTF | TRBJ1-2 | - | - | TRBV4-1
TGTGCCAGCAGCCCCGGGTGGGATACGCAGTATTTT | CASSPGWDTQYF | TRBJ2-3 | - | - | TRBV7-6
TGTGCCTGGTCCAGCGGGGGGGGCCTGGGAGAGCAGTTCTTC | CAWSSGGGLGEQFF | TRBJ2-1 | TRBD2 | - | TRBV30
TGTGCCAGCAGTTTAACGACTAGCGGGGCGAGTGATACGCAGTATTTT | CASSLTTSGASDTQYF | TRBJ2-3 | TRBD2 | - | TRBV28
TGTGCCAGCAGCTTAATAGCGGGGGTTCCACCTAGCACAGATACGCAGTATTTT | CASSLIAGVPPSTDTQYF | TRBJ2-3 | TRBD2 | - | TRBV11-3
TGTGCCTGGAGTATCCGGGACAGGGCCTCTGGCTACACCTTC | CAWSIRDRASGYTF | TRBJ1-2 | TRBD1 | - | TRBV30
TGCGCCAGCAGCTGGGACGGACAGGGAATTCAGCCCCAGCATTTT | CASSWDGQGIQPQHF | TRBJ1-5 | TRBD1 | - | TRBV5-1
TGTGCCAGCTCCCCACAGGGGGCGGAGAACACTGAAGCTTTCTTT | CASSPQGAENTEAFF | TRBJ1-1 | TRBD1 | - | TRBV18
TGCAGCGTTGCAGGAACAGGGGGCCACGGAGAGACCCAGTACTTC | CSVAGTGGHGETQYF | TRBJ2-5 | TRBD1 | - | TRBV29-1
TGCGCCAGCAGCCAGGGGGCTGGGACTGAAGCTTTCTTT | CASSQGAGTEAFF | TRBJ1-1 | - | - | TRBV4-1
TGTGCCTGGAATAGGGTCCGGGGTGAAAAACTGTTTTTT | CAWNRVRGEKLFF | TRBJ1-4 | - | - | TRBV30
TGTGCCAGCAGGGTAACAGGGCCCGAGCAGTACTTC | CASRVTGPEQYF | TRBJ2-7 | - | - | TRBV6-1
TGTGCCAGCAACTCGGGGGGGCCCTATGAGCAGTTCTTC | CASNSGGPYEQFF | TRBJ2-1 | TRBD2 | once | TRBV2
TGTGCCATCAGGGATGGACTTATCTCTGGAAACACCATATATTTT | CAIRDGLISGNTIYF | TRBJ1-3 | - | once | TRBV10-3
TGTGCCAGCAGTGAGAGAGACACAGATACGCAGTATTTT | CASSERDTDTQYF | TRBJ2-3 | - | - | TRBV25-1
TGTGCCAGCAGGAACAGGACAGGGGTGGACACTGAAGCTTTCTTT | CASRNRTGVDTEAFF | TRBJ1-1 | TRBD1 | - | TRBV7-9
TGCGCCAGCAGCTTGGAGGACAGACAAGCTTTCTTT | CASSLEDRQAFF | TRBJ1-1 | - | - | TRBV5-1